This is a list of T cell receptor beta chains from one sample in a study of cytomegalovirus exposure and HLA in healthy donors. Only in-frame clones appear in the TCRdb table, and some are missing; sequencing was by immunoSEQ multiplex PCR. The sample shows under 200,000 clones, approximately 85% of them seen only once. Sequencing was done on a sample of PBMCs. These receptors were obtained from a woman under 30 in good health and CMV-seronegative. CDR3s include the opening cysteine and the closing phenylalanine or tryptophan. D genes are given only for firm matches. The listing skips clone size in some rows; elsewhere it reads once, few, many or a size class.

>TRBJ2-7|once|TRBV6-4|-
TGTGCCAGCAGTGACTTGGCGGCTGCCCACTCCTACGAGCAGTACTTC
CASSDLAAAHSYEQYF
>TRBJ2-3|-|TRBV5-3|-
TGTGCCAGAAGCTTGGCCGGGGTGCGCAGCACAGATACGCAGTATTTT
CARSLAGVRSTDTQYF
>TRBJ2-5|once|TRBV5-4|-
TGTGCCAGCAGCTGGGACGCCGGGGGCCAAGAGACCCAGTACTTC
CASSWDAGGQETQYF
>TRBJ1-2|-|TRBV6-5|-
TGTGCCAGCTTAGGGGCGGATGGCTACACCTTC
CASLGADGYTF
>TRBJ1-1|-|TRBV6-5|-
TGTGCCAGCAGTTTTTCGGGACAGAACACTGAAGCTTTCTTT
CASSFSGQNTEAFF
>TRBJ1-3|once|TRBV2|-
TGTGCCAGCAGTGGTGGCATCTCTGGAAACACCATATATTTT
CASSGGISGNTIYF
>TRBJ2-7|-|TRBV5-1|TRBD2
TGCGCCAGCAGCTTGTCTCTAGCGGGGGGTGACGAGCAGTACTTC
CASSLSLAGGDEQYF
>TRBJ2-1|-|TRBV5-6|TRBD2
TGTGCCAGCAGCTACCACGGGACTAGCGGACACAATGAGCAGTTCTTC
CASSYHGTSGHNEQFF
>TRBJ2-7|once|TRBV2|TRBD2
TGTGCCAGTGCGGTGGGGCTAGCGGGGTATGAGCAGTACTTC
CASAVGLAGYEQYF
>TRBJ2-1|-|TRBV10-2|-
TGCGCCAGCAGTGCAGGGAACTCCTACAATGAGCAGTTCTTC
CASSAGNSYNEQFF
>TRBJ1-6|-|TRBV5-1|TRBD1
TGCGCCAGCAGCTTGGGCGACACGGGACAGGGGGCTTCACCCCTCCACTTT
CASSLGDTGQGASPLHF
>TRBJ1-6|-|TRBV20-1|-
TGCAGTGCTAGAGTAGGGGCACCCCTCCACTTT
CSARVGAPLHF
>TRBJ1-2|-|TRBV11-2|-
TGTGCCAGCAGCCGCTCAGGGGATTTGGGCTATGGCTACACCTTC
CASSRSGDLGYGYTF
>TRBJ2-5|-|TRBV7-2|-
TGTGCCACCTCGGGGTCGGAGACCCAGTACTTC
CATSGSETQYF
>TRBJ2-7|-|TRBV19|-
TGTGCCAGTAGTATAATGGGGGCAGCTGCCGAGCAGTACTTC
CASSIMGAAAEQYF
>TRBJ2-5|once|TRBV7-9|-
TGTTCCAGCAGACTTTGGGGCGAAACCCAGTACTTC
CSSRLWGETQYF
>TRBJ2-5|-|TRBV9|TRBD2
TGTGCCAGCAGCCCCGGACTAGCGGGAGCGTGGGAGCAGTACTTC
CASSPGLAGAWEQYF
>TRBJ2-7|-|TRBV2|-
TGTGCCAGCATTGGTCAGGTAGGCTACGAGCAGTACTTC
CASIGQVGYEQYF
>TRBJ2-1|-|TRBV2|-
TGTGCCAGCAGCCTAGGGTCGGGAGTCTACAATGAGCAGTTCTTC
CASSLGSGVYNEQFF
>TRBJ1-2|-|TRBV6-5|TRBD1
TGTGCCAGCAGGATGGGACAGGCTAACTATGGCTACACCTTC
CASRMGQANYGYTF
>TRBJ2-2|few|TRBV7-6|TRBD2
TGTGCCAGCAGCTTATCCGAAGATAGCGGGACGAACACCGGGGAGCTGTTTTTT
CASSLSEDSGTNTGELFF
>TRBJ2-7|-|TRBV6-5|-
TGTGCCAGCAGTCCCCTAGCGCCCTCCTACGAGCAGTACTTC
CASSPLAPSYEQYF
>TRBJ2-5|-|TRBV7-9|TRBD2
TGTGCCAGCAGCTTTTCACTAGCGGTTCAAGAGACCCAGTACTTC
CASSFSLAVQETQYF
>TRBJ1-5|-|TRBV2|-
TGTGCCAGCAGTGAATCACAGCTTAGCAATCAGCCCCAGCATTTT
CASSESQLSNQPQHF
>TRBJ2-2|-|TRBV5-1|-
TGCGCCAGCAGCTCCCATAGCGGCGGGGAGCTGTTTTTT
CASSSHSGGELFF
>TRBJ2-3|-|TRBV5-1|-
TGCGCCAGCAGCTTGGCCCCACCTCGGGATACGCAGTATTTT
CASSLAPPRDTQYF
>TRBJ2-7|-|TRBV6-5|TRBD2
TGTGCCAGCAGTTACGGTTCTGTGGGCGGGAGCTACGAGCAGTACTTC
CASSYGSVGGSYEQYF
>TRBJ2-7|-|TRBV27|TRBD2
TGTGCCAGCAAGGTCGCGACTAGCGGCTCCTACGAGCAGTACTTC
CASKVATSGSYEQYF
>TRBJ2-3|few|TRBV6-1|TRBD1
TGTGCCAGCAGTGGTAGGACAGGGATCACAGATACGCAGTATTTT
CASSGRTGITDTQYF
>TRBJ2-7|-|TRBV6-1|-
TGTGCCAGCATCTGGAACGGGGCGGGACCCTACGAGCAGTACTTC
CASIWNGAGPYEQYF
>TRBJ1-5|few|TRBV6-1|-
TGTGCCAGCAGTGAAGCGCAGGTCGGCTATCAGCCCCAGCATTTT
CASSEAQVGYQPQHF
>TRBJ2-5|-|TRBV28|TRBD2
TGTGCCAGCAGTACTGGACTAGCGGGGGAAGAGACCCAGTACTTC
CASSTGLAGEETQYF
>TRBJ2-3|few|TRBV2|TRBD1
TGTGCCAGCAGCCTACTCAGGACAGGGGGCACAGATACGCAGTATTTT
CASSLLRTGGTDTQYF
>TRBJ2-3|-|TRBV5-6|TRBD2
TGTGCCAGCGGCCCGAGACTAGCGGGGCGTACGCAGTATTTT
CASGPRLAGRTQYF
>TRBJ1-6|-|TRBV7-9|-
TGTGCCAGCAGCTTGGAACAGTATAATTCACCCCTCCACTTT
CASSLEQYNSPLHF
>TRBJ2-7|once|TRBV19|-
TGTGCCAGTAGTATATTTCAAGCGCCCTATTACGAGCAGTACTTC
CASSIFQAPYYEQYF
>TRBJ2-7|-|TRBV7-2|-
TGTGCCAGCAGCTCCACCGGCAGGGGAAACTACGAGCAGTACTTC
CASSSTGRGNYEQYF
>TRBJ1-5|-|TRBV30|-
TGTGCCTGGAGTCAAGGGGGGGCTCATCAGCCCCAGCATTTT
CAWSQGGAHQPQHF
>TRBJ1-4|few|TRBV7-9|TRBD1
TGTGCCAGCAGCTTGGGGGGGACAGGCAAGTCACCCCGTGAAAAACTGTTTTTT
CASSLGGTGKSPREKLFF
>TRBJ2-7|-|TRBV7-9|-
TGTGCCAGCAGCTTACGGCCCGGACCCATTATTAGCGGTTCCTACGAGCAGTACTTC
CASSLRPGPIISGSYEQYF
>TRBJ2-7|-|TRBV27|TRBD2
TGTGCCAGCAGTTTTGGACTAGCGGGTACCTACGAGCAGTACTTC
CASSFGLAGTYEQYF
>TRBJ2-6|-|TRBV7-9|TRBD1
TGTGCCAGCAGCCCCCGGGACAGGGTAACTGGGGCCAACGTCCTGACTTTC
CASSPRDRVTGANVLTF
>TRBJ1-2|-|TRBV21-1|-
TGTGCCAGCAGCGCCCGGCACCGGACAGGGGACTATGGCTACACCTTC
CASSARHRTGDYGYTF
>TRBJ2-5|-|TRBV6-6|-
TGTGCCAGCAGTGGGGGGTTTGGATCCCAAGAGACCCAGTACTTC
CASSGGFGSQETQYF
>TRBJ2-1|-|TRBV30|-
TGTGCCTGGAGTGGCGGAGGAGCGGGCAATGAGCAGTTCTTC
CAWSGGGAGNEQFF
>TRBJ2-1|-|TRBV14|-
TGTGCCAGCAGCCCGAACCTCCGACTAGTGTGGGGGGATGATGAGCAGTTCTTC
CASSPNLRLVWGDDEQFF
>TRBJ1-4|-|TRBV10-3|-
TGTGCCATCAGTGAGTCGACTGGGGAGGGTGGAGAAAAACTGTTTTTT
CAISESTGEGGEKLFF
>TRBJ1-1|-|TRBV7-8|-
TGTGCCAGCAGCTTAGCGGCCAGGGTATCCACTGAAGCTTTCTTT
CASSLAARVSTEAFF
>TRBJ1-5|-|TRBV6-5|-
TGTGCCAGCAGTCGCGGGACTAATCAGCCCCAGCATTTT
CASSRGTNQPQHF